This T cell receptor (beta chain) appears in the sequencing data of a study of T-cell reconstitution after alpha-beta-depleted transplantation in children. Regarding the study as a whole: It was reported that alpha-beta T cells came from several hundred expanded graft clones (about two months after transplant). T-cell counts and diversity at one year following transplant were attributed mainly to newly produced T cells.

In this sample, this clonotype turned up a few times. Its antigen is currently unknown. For TCRbeta, the library was prepared with unique molecular identifiers. TCRdb independently ran MiXCR on the PCR reads; one entry per CDR3 protein. The data contain around 78,000 distinct CDR3 sequences, 13% to 15% of them seen just once; the ten biggest clones take up 25% to 30%. V was pared by 6 bases and J by 4 bases, with 10 bases of the junction left unmatched. This CDR3 spans 14 amino acids. From germline, CDR1 is SQVTM and CDR2 ANQGSEA. This TCR was sampled from a male patient between 2 and 10 years old who had a stem cell transplant for acute lymphoblastic leukemia, so the T cells may come from the graft donor. The chain combines TRBV29-1 with TRBJ2-5; the match to TRBD1 covers 8 bases. The material sequenced was PBMCs, mostly from graft donor cells, taken 180 days after TCRalphabeta/CD19-depleted stem cell transplant. CDR3 sequence: CSVGRTGRGETQYF. The CDR3 region has the DNA TGCAGCGTGGGCAGGACAGGGCGGGGAGAGACCCAGTACTTC.